The 10 T cell receptor beta chains reported below all come from one sample, sequenced in a study of blood T cell repertoires in COVID-19. TCRdb's table, derived via immunoSEQ multiplex PCR, lists solely in-frame clones and lacks some. The repertoire has 150,000 to 200,000 clones, 70% to 90% of them found once; the top ten carry less than 6%. The material sequenced was PBMCs or T cells enriched from blood (not recorded which). The source is a man aged 35 to 55 who had recovered from COVID-19.

A single count supports this clone. The chain carries TRBV2 and TRBJ1-4, with 9 bases identical to TRBD1. Trimming removed 6 bases from V and 7 bases from J; junction bases left unmatched: 6. The CDR3 runs to 14 residues. Germline V gives CDR1 SNHLY, CDR2 FYNNEI. The CDR3 sequence: CASSRRTGVEKLFF. DNA of the CDR3: TGTGCCAGCAGCCGCCGGACAGGGGTTGAAAAACTGTTTTTT.

V and J are TRBV29-1 and TRBJ2-7; tentatively, D is TRBD2 (6 bases). CDR3 length: 13 amino acids. Germline V gene data show CDR1 as SQVTM and CDR2 as ANQGSEA. V gave up 3 bases and J gave up 0 bases, with 9 bases separating them. CDR3 residues: CSVEGGDSYEQYF. The CDR3 DNA reads as TGCAGCGTTGAGGGCGGGGACTCCTACGAGCAGTACTTC.

The rearrangement links TRBV2 to TRBJ1-5; TRBD1 is a possible D gene (6 bases). CDR3 length equals 12 residues. With 6 bases removed from V and 5 bases from J, the gap between germline ends came to 8 bases. The germline V gene encodes CDR1 SNHLY and CDR2 FYNNEI. CDR3 residues: CASSPGDQPQHF. The CDR3, as DNA: TGTGCCAGCAGCCCAGGGGATCAGCCCCAGCATTTT.

This clone was picked up a small number of times. DNA for the CDR3: TGTGCCAGCAGCTTAGATCAGCGCTCACCCCTCCACTTT. This encodes CASSLDQRSPLHF. The chain combines TRBV7-3 with TRBJ1-6; no definite D call. CDR1 is SGHTA, CDR2 FQGTGA, per germline. The CDR3 spans 13 residues. V lost 2 bases, J lost 10 bases, and 9 bases lay in between.

The chain links TRBV9 to TRBJ2-1; TRBD1 matches 10 bases. Germline V gene sequence: CDR1 SGDLS, CDR2 YYNGEE. Trimming at V came to 4 bases and at J to 6 bases, leaving 22 bases not matched to a gene. CDR3 length equals 20 residues. CDR3 protein: CASSTGTGATTGVSANEQFF. In DNA form, the CDR3 reads TGTGCCAGCAGCACAGGGACAGGGGCTACCACGGGGGTTAGCGCCAATGAGCAGTTCTTC.

This sequence joins TRBV9 and TRBJ2-3; 10 nucleotides align to TRBD1. CDR3 length: 21 residues. Trimming at V came to 0 bases and at J to 4 bases, leaving 20 bases not matched to a gene. Germline values: CDR1 SGDLS, CDR2 YYNGEE. CDR3 protein: CASSVVPGAPPLTGGPDTQYF. CDR3 DNA: TGTGCCAGCAGCGTAGTACCCGGGGCCCCACCATTGACAGGGGGCCCAGATACGCAGTATTTT.

The chain carries TRBV4-1 and TRBJ2-7; 7 bases agree with TRBD1. The V segment lost 2 bases and the J segment 0 bases; nucleotides outside the gene matches: 7. CDR1 is MGHRA, CDR2 YSYEKL, per germline. This CDR3 comprises 16 residues. CDR3 nucleotide sequence: TGCGCCAGCAGCCAATTTGGACAGGCCTACTCCTACGAGCAGTACTTC. Its translation is CASSQFGQAYSYEQYF.

The chain combines TRBV5-6 with TRBJ1-2, with 7 bases matching TRBD1. Germline-derived CDR1 and CDR2 are SGHDT and YYEEEE. V trimming: 4 bases; J trimming: 3 bases; junction bases outside the gene matches: 6. The CDR3 runs 14 residues. CDR3 residues: CASSIQGSDYGYTF. The CDR3 coding sequence is TGTGCCAGCAGCATACAGGGGTCGGACTATGGCTACACCTTC. Complete variable domain (other parts from reference TRBV5-6 and TRBJ1-2): DAGVTQSPTHLIKTRGQQVTLRCSPKSGHDTVSWYQQALGQGPQFIFQYYEEEERQRGNFPDRFSGHQFPNYSSELNVNALLLGDSALYLCASSIQGSDYGYTFGSGTRLTVV.

The chain has TRBV10-2 and TRBJ1-5; the D is unclear. In germline, CDR1 is WSHSY, CDR2 SAAADI. The CDR3 covers 14 residues. V shed 8 bases and J shed 4 bases, with 15 bases lying between them. DNA of the CDR3: TGCGCCAGCGCTCAGTCGCGCGGAAATCAGCCCCAGCATTTT. This codes for CASAQSRGNQPQHF.

The rearrangement uses TRBV30 and TRBJ1-1; 9 bases line up with TRBD1. CDR1 and CDR2 from the germline V gene are GTSNPN and SVGIG (reference sequence). V dropped 2 bases and J dropped 2; count of bases not matched to a gene: 6. There are 15 residues in the CDR3. CDR3 in DNA: TGTGCCTGGAGTCATGACAGGGGGATTAACACTGAAGCTTTCTTT. Its translation: CAWSHDRGINTEAFF.